The clone carrying this TCR beta chain was counted many times. What it binds is not known. V dropped 7 bases and J dropped 4 bases, with 13 bases sitting between them. CDR1 is DFQATT and CDR2 is SNEGSKA in the germline V gene (reference sequence). The CDR3 loop spans 12 amino acids. This specimen belongs to a study of Graves' ophthalmopathy and Graves' hyperthyroidism. Findings and caveats of the study: As the model predicted ophthalmopathy progression, it achieved a sensitivity of 70% to 71% and a specificity of about 72%. Cross-validated, the 13-signature model showed 87.88%/81.08% sensitivity/specificity, and 80%/75% in the test set.

As the template, RNA transcripts were used to amplify TCR beta CDR3 regions. RT-PCR in the first round used HTBI primers; a second-round multiplex PCR followed. TCRdb redid the calling of the multiplex PCR reads with MiXCR, one entry per CDR3 protein. The sample shows 300,000 to 400,000 distinct CDR3 sequences, 15% to 20% of them seen only once. This rearrangement joins TRBV20-1 to TRBJ1-1; no clear D gene. The sample comprised peripheral blood. This clonotype was obtained from an adult man with Graves' ophthalmopathy. CDR3 DNA sequence: TGCAGTGGGAAGGGCTGGGGCACTGAAGCTTTCTTT. Its protein product is CSGKGWGTEAFF.